This is a list of T cell receptor beta chains from one sample in a study of T cell clones after liver transplantation. Sequenced by immunoSEQ multiplex PCR; TCRdb stores in-frame clones only, minus some. The sample includes 99,000 or so clones, around 83% seen only once; the top ten take approximately 0.99%. The source was CD4+ T cells from blood, collected before liver transplant. Receptors were obtained from a human donor who received a liver transplant. Each CDR3 is given with its conserved first and last residue. The order of the fields is clone size, CDR3 length, J gene, D gene, V gene, CDR3 protein, CDR3 DNA. D genes are given only for firm matches. Size tells how often a clone was seen (once, few, many) or the class of an expanded clone, and some rows leave it out.

.	14	TRBJ2-1	TRBD2	TRBV16	CASSQWGLAGEQFF	TGTGCCAGCAGCCAATGGGGACTAGCGGGGGAGCAGTTCTTC
.	17	TRBJ1-6	.	TRBV4-2	CASSPSQGTRTGSPLHF	TGTGCCAGCAGCCCCTCACAGGGAACCCGAACAGGGTCACCCCTCCACTTT
.	15	TRBJ2-2	TRBD1	TRBV5-6	CASSWGQANTGELFF	TGTGCCAGCAGCTGGGGACAGGCGAACACCGGGGAGCTGTTTTTT
few	11	TRBJ1-1	.	TRBV2	CASKMNTEAFF	TGTGCCAGCAAGATGAACACTGAAGCTTTCTTT
.	15	TRBJ1-1	TRBD1	TRBV7-3	CASSPQGAIRAEAFF	TGTGCCAGCAGCCCCCAGGGGGCGATTAGGGCTGAAGCTTTCTTT
.	15	TRBJ2-1	TRBD2	TRBV6-1	CASTESPSGRTEQFF	TGTGCCAGCACCGAATCCCCTAGCGGGAGGACTGAGCAGTTCTTC
once	16	TRBJ1-6	TRBD1	TRBV2	CASRSSTGGKNSPLHF	TGTGCCAGCAGGTCCTCGACAGGGGGCAAAAATTCACCCCTCCACTTT
.	14	TRBJ1-5	.	TRBV6-5	CASSYRVGNQPQHF	TGTGCCAGCAGTTACCGGGTGGGCAATCAGCCCCAGCATTTT
.	15	TRBJ1-4	.	TRBV30	CAWSVLRGNNEKLFF	TGTGCCTGGAGTGTACTGAGAGGAAATAATGAAAAACTGTTTTTT
.	14	TRBJ2-1	TRBD2	TRBV28	CASSLGDYPNEQFF	TGTGCCAGCAGTTTGGGGGACTACCCGAATGAGCAGTTCTTC
.	17	TRBJ1-2	.	TRBV1	CTSSHSRTDGANYGYTF	TGCACCAGCAGCCACTCCCGGACAGACGGAGCTAACTATGGCTACACCTTC
.	17	TRBJ1-1	.	TRBV27	CASSLRVRTSRDTEAFF	TGTGCCAGCAGTTTAAGGGTCCGGACTTCTCGGGACACTGAAGCTTTCTTT
few	11	TRBJ1-5	.	TRBV20-1	CSASRGQPQHF	TGCAGTGCTAGTAGGGGTCAGCCCCAGCATTTT
.	15	TRBJ2-3	TRBD2	TRBV5-1	CASSPGGDRTDTQYF	TGCGCCAGCAGCCCTGGGGGGGATCGGACAGATACGCAGTATTTT
.	12	TRBJ2-7	.	TRBV2	CASSSGVYEQYF	TGTGCCAGCAGCTCAGGGGTTTACGAGCAGTACTTC
.	15	TRBJ2-7	.	TRBV19	CASSLQKGPSYEQYF	TGTGCCAGTAGTCTTCAGAAGGGGCCGTCCTACGAGCAGTACTTC
.	15	TRBJ1-1	TRBD1	TRBV5-1	CASSRGQPGGTEAFF	TGCGCCAGCAGCCGGGGACAGCCTGGGGGCACTGAAGCTTTCTTT
.	15	TRBJ1-1	.	TRBV25-1	CASSELGRAGTEAFF	TGTGCCAGCAGTGAATTGGGCAGGGCAGGCACTGAAGCTTTCTTT
.	14	TRBJ1-6	.	TRBV7-9	CASGARMADSPLHF	TGTGCCTCCGGAGCGCGGATGGCCGATTCACCCCTCCACTTT
.	15	TRBJ2-5	TRBD1	TRBV5-1	CASSFTTGPQETQYF	TGCGCCAGCAGCTTCACGACAGGGCCCCAAGAGACCCAGTACTTC
.	16	TRBJ2-5	TRBD1	TRBV5-8	CASSSHGQGGQETQYF	TGTGCCAGCAGCTCCCACGGACAGGGGGGTCAAGAGACCCAGTACTTC
.	17	TRBJ1-1	TRBD1	TRBV18	CASSQPGQVVGNTEAFF	TGTGCCAGCTCCCAACCGGGACAGGTTGTAGGGAACACTGAAGCTTTCTTT
.	15	TRBJ2-1	TRBD1	TRBV6-7	CASSQGGTGIHEQFF	TGTGCCAGCAGTCAAGGGGGGACAGGGATTCATGAGCAGTTCTTC
.	17	TRBJ1-2	TRBD1	TRBV27	CASPGPGGTGGNYGYTF	TGTGCCAGCCCCGGACCTGGGGGGACAGGGGGCAACTATGGCTACACCTTC
.	11	TRBJ2-1	.	TRBV27	CASSRGEEQFF	TGTGCCAGCTCTCGCGGGGAGGAGCAGTTCTTC
.	14	TRBJ1-2	.	TRBV4-1	CASSQDLQGYGYTF	TGCGCCAGCAGCCAAGATCTACAGGGCTATGGCTACACCTTC